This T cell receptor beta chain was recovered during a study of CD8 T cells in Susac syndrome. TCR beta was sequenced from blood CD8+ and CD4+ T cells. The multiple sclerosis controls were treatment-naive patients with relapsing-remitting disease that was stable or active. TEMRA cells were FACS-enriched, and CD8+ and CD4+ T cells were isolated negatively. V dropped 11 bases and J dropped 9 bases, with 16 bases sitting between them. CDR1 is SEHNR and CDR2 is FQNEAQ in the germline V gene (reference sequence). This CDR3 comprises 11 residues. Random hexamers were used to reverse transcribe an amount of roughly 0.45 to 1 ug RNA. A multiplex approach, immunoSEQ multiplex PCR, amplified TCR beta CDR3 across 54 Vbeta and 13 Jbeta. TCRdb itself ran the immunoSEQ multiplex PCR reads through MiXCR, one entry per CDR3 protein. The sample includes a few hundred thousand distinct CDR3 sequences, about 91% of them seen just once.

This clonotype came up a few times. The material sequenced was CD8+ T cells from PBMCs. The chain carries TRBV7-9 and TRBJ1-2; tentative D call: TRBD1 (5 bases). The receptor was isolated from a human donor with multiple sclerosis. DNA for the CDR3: TGTGCCCACTGGGAGGGGATGAGCTACACCTTC. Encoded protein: CAHWEGMSYTF.